The source of this T cell receptor (beta chain) is a study of T-cell memory formation after mild COVID-19. This clonotype has more than one count but fewer than ten. Its antigen is as yet unknown. J was trimmed by 2 bases and V by 7 bases; bases with no gene match: 5. The CDR3 is 12 residues long. In germline, CDR1 is SQVTM, CDR2 ANQGSEA. MiXCR was run by TCRdb on the 5' RACE reads, yielding one entry per CDR3 protein. The repertoire holds about 340,000 distinct CDR3 sequences, more than 20% seen once, with 12% in the top ten. General study points: A second wave expanding day 15 to 37 was CD4+-biased; contracting clones were balanced.

The receptor's source is an adult woman who had mild COVID-19 (a few samples of this study predate the infection). Cell type and time point are not known. The specimen was PBMCs or a T cell subset sorted from them (not recorded which). The chain combines TRBV29-1 with TRBJ2-7; TRBD1 aligns across 7 bases. The CDR3 reads CSARTGTYEQYF. The CDR3 bases are TGCAGCGCTAGGACAGGTACCTACGAGCAGTACTTC.